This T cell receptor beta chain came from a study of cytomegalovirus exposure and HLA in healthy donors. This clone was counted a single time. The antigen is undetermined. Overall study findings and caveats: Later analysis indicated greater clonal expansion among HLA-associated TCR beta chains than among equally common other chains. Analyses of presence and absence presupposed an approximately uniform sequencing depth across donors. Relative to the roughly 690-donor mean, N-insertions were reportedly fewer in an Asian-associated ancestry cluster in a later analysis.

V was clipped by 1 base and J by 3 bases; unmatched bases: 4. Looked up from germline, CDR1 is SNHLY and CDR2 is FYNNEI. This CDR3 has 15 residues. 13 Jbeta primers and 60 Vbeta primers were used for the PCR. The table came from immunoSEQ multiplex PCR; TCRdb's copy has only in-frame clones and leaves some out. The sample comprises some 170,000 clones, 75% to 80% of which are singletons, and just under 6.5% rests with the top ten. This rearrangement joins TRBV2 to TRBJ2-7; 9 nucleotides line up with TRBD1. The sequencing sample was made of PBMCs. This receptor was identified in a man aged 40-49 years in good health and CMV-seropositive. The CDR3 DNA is TGTGCCAGCAGTGAAGGTCGGGACAGGGTCTACGAGCAGTACTTC. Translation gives CASSEGRDRVYEQYF.